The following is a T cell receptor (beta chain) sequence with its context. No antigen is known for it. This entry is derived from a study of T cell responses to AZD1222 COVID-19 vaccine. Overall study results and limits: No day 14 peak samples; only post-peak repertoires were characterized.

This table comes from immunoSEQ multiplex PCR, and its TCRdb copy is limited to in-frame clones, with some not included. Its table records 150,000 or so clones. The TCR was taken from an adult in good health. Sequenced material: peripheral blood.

CDR3 residues: CASSQEGGGAWTEAFF. CDR3 DNA: TGTGCCAGCAGCCAAGAAGGGGGCGGGGCTTGGACTGAAGCTTTCTTT. The chain joins TRBV4-2 to TRBJ1-1; 7 bases are a match to TRBD1. After removal of 0 bases from V and 5 bases from J, the junction contained 9 bases not matched to a gene. Per germline, CDR1 LGHNA and CDR2 YNFKEQ. This CDR3 is built from 16 residues.